The clone carrying this TCR beta chain was counted once. The CDR3 contains 14 residues. Germline CDR1 reads LGHDT; CDR2 reads YNNKEL (reference sequence). Deletions cut 3 bases from V and 2 bases from J, with 9 bases between. The record originates from a study of blood T cell repertoires in COVID-19. The assay was immunoSEQ multiplex PCR, and TCRdb's table has in-frame clones only and misses some. The table lists about 220,000 clones, under 90% of them singletons, with 3.6% in the top ten. Sequenced input: peripheral blood. The TCR originated in a woman older than 75 with acute or convalescent COVID-19. V is TRBV3-1 (or the pseudogene TRBV3-2) and J is TRBJ2-3; tentatively, D is TRBD1 (6 bases). This CDR3 reads CASSQTGNTDTQYF. The CDR3 nucleotides read TGTGCCAGCAGCCAGACAGGTAACACAGATACGCAGTATTTT.